This passage covers 7 T cell receptor beta chains from one sample sequenced in a study of blood T cells in healthy people across ages. A second PCR, run for about 6 to 12 cycles, used a sample-barcoded 5' primer plus a J-beta primer mix. MiXCR was run by TCRdb on the 5' RACE reads, yielding one entry per CDR3 protein. The sample yields hundreds of thousands of distinct CDR3 sequences, 55% to 70% seen once. Sequencing used blood. These receptors came from a young man in good health.

This rearrangement joins TRBV6-1 to TRBJ2-1, with 7 positions matching TRBD2. V shed 8 bases and J 6 bases; nucleotides not matched to a gene: 10. Germline V gives CDR1 MNHNS, CDR2 SASEGT. This CDR3 comprises 14 residues. The CDR3: CASQREPSANEQFF. CDR3 nucleotides: TGTGCCAGCCAGCGGGAACCCTCTGCCAATGAGCAGTTCTTC.

This chain connects TRBV3-1 to TRBJ2-1; D not resolved. The CDR3 runs 14 residues. Germline V gene lookup returns CDR1 LGHDT and CDR2 YNNKEL (reference sequence). Deletions cut 1 base from V and 10 bases from J, with 14 bases between. CDR3 DNA sequence: TGTGCCAGCAGCCAAGGCCAGATGGTAAGGGAGCAGTTCTTC. Translating gives CASSQGQMVREQFF.

This clonotype was found many times. The chain links TRBV12-3 or TRBV12-4 to TRBJ2-6; 10 bases align to TRBD1. V lost 6 bases, J lost 0 bases, and 2 bases stayed unmatched. This CDR3 region has 16 residues. CDR3 residues: CASSRQGASGANVLTF. DNA for the CDR3: TGTGCCAGCAGCCGACAGGGGGCCTCTGGGGCCAACGTCCTGACTTTC.

The V and J genes are TRBV30 and TRBJ2-6, with D uncertain. Looked up from germline, CDR1 is GTSNPN and CDR2 is SVGIG (reference sequence). The CDR3 loop spans 13 amino acids. V was trimmed by 6 bases and J by 1 base, leaving 7 bases between them. The CDR3 loop is CACGRSGANVLTF. The DNA for the CDR3 is TGTGCCTGTGGAAGATCTGGGGCCAACGTCCTGACTTTC.

J is TRBJ2-7 and V is TRBV20-1; 12 bases align to TRBD2. Germline V gene data show CDR1 as DFQATT and CDR2 as SNEGSKA (reference sequence). The trim removed 3 bases at V and 3 bases at J, leaving 6 bases unmatched. There are 15 residues in the CDR3. Here the CDR3 reads CSASAGTSGFYEQYF. The CDR3, as DNA: TGCAGTGCTAGTGCCGGGACTAGCGGGTTCTACGAGCAGTACTTC.

J is TRBJ2-6 and V is TRBV20-1, with a tentative D call TRBD1 (5 bases). The V end was cut by 1 base, the J end by 2 bases, with 9 bases between. This CDR3 is 15 amino acids long. Looked up from germline, CDR1 is DFQATT and CDR2 is SNEGSKA (reference sequence). The CDR3 here is CSARVRVAGANVLTF. The CDR3 coding sequence is TGCAGTGCTAGAGTCAGGGTAGCTGGGGCCAACGTCCTGACTTTC.

The rearrangement uses TRBV10-3 and TRBJ2-3; no reliable D call. V was pared by 3 bases and J by 3 bases, with 13 bases between. Germline CDR1 and CDR2: ENHRY and SYGVKD. The CDR3 sequence is 15 residues long. DNA of the CDR3: TGTGCCATCAGTGATCAGCCACTATCAACAGATACGCAGTATTTT. Translating gives CAISDQPLSTDTQYF.